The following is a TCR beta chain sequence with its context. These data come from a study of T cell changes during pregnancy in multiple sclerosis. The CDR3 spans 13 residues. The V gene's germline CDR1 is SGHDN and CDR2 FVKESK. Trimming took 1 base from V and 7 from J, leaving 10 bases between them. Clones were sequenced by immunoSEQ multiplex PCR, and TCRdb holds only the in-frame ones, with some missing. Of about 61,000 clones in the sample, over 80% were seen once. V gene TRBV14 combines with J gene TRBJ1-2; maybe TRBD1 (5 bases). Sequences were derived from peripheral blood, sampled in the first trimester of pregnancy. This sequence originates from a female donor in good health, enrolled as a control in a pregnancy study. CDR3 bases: TGTGCCAGCAGCCAAGGCTGGACATTTGGCTACACCTTC. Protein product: CASSQGWTFGYTF.